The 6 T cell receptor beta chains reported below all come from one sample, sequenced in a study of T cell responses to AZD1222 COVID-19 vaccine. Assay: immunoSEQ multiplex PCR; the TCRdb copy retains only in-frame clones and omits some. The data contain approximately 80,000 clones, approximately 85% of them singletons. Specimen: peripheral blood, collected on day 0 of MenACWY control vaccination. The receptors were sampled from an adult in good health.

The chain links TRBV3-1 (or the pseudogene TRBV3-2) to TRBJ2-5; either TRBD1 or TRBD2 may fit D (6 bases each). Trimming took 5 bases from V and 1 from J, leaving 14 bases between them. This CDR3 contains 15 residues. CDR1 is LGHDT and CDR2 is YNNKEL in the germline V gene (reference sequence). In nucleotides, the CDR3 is TGTGCCAGCAGCTACGCCGGGGGCGCCCAAGAGACCCAGTACTTC. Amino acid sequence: CASSYAGGAQETQYF.

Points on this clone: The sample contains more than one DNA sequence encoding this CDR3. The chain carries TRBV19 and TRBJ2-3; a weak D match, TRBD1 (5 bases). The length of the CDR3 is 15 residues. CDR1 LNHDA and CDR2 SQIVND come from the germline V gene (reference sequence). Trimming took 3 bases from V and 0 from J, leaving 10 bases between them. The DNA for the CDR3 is TGTGCCAGTAGTATCTGGGGCTATAGCACAGATACGCAGTATTTT. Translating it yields CASSIWGYSTDTQYF.

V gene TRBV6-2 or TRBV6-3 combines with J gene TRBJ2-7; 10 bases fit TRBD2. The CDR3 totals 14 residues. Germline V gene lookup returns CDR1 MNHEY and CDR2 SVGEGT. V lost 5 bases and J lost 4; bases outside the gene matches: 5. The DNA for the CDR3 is TGTGCCAGCAGTGCAAGCGGGGGGGCTTACGAGCAGTACTTC. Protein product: CASSASGGAYEQYF.

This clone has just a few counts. CDR3: CASSRDINSPLHF. As DNA, the CDR3 is TGCGCCAGCAGCCGGGACATTAATTCACCCCTCCACTTT. This chain connects TRBV5-1 to TRBJ1-6, with D perhaps TRBD1 (6 bases). Germline V gene sequence: CDR1 SGHRS, CDR2 YFSETQ. Trimming removed 4 bases from V and 6 bases from J, with 8 bases in between. This CDR3 is 13 amino acids long.

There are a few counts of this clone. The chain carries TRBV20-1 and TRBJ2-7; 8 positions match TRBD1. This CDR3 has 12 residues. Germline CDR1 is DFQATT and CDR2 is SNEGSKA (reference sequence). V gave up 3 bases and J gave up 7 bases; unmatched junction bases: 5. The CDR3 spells CSASGQGWEQYF. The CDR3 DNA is TGCAGTGCTAGTGGACAGGGTTGGGAGCAGTACTTC.

CDR3 sequence: CASLSGGSGANVLTF. The CDR3, as DNA: TGTGCCAGTTTAAGCGGGGGCTCTGGGGCCAACGTCCTGACTTTC. The rearrangement joins TRBV19 to TRBJ2-6; 8 bases align to TRBD2. J was trimmed by 0 bases and V by 8 bases; bases with no gene match: 3. The CDR3 runs 15 residues. The germline V gene encodes CDR1 LNHDA and CDR2 SQIVND (reference sequence).